The entry below gives a single T cell receptor beta chain sequence along with its context. As yet, its antigen is unknown. A much larger clone sits a single nucleotide away, making a read error possible. Breast cancer patients provided tissue from their axillary draining lymph nodes. The source of the sample is a study of breast tumors, draining lymph nodes, adjacent tissues. Findings and caveats of the study: The lymph node origin of tumor T cells was framed as consistent with a hypothesis, not demonstrated. The data were judged consistent with most tumor T cells coming from lymph node and expanding in tumor. Tumor TCR diversity was below lymph nodes but above nontumor tissue.

TCRdb itself ran the multiplex PCR reads through MiXCR, one entry per CDR3 protein. The sample has about 140,000 distinct CDR3 sequences, approximately 32% seen once. The receptor was derived from a female donor with breast cancer. Some clones in this sample may be carry-over from other donors' samples. The sample comprised axillary lymph node tissue.

The CDR3 loop reads CASPLSGANVLTF. CDR3 coding DNA: TGTGCCAGCCCCCTCTCTGGGGCCAACGTCCTGACTTTC. The chain is built from TRBV28 and TRBJ2-6; D call uncertain. The CDR3 length is 13 residues. Trimming left V 8 bases short and J 0 bases short, with 5 bases between. Germline CDR1 is MDHEN and CDR2 is SYDVKM.